This T cell receptor (beta chain) came from a study of shared clonotypes between healthy human individuals. V was pared by 0 bases and J by 4 bases, with 8 bases between. The CDR3 extends over 14 amino acids. CDR1 is SGHRS, CDR2 YFSETQ, per germline. As concerns this clone: Antigen unknown. Other nucleotide sequences in the sample specify the same CDR3.

Study findings and constraints: Sample collection involved blood only; tissue repertoires are likely different.

Clones were read by immunoSEQ multiplex PCR, and TCRdb kept only the in-frame ones, dropping some. This table has about 2.4 million clones, 93% appearing once. The V call is TRBV5-1, the J call TRBJ1-3; D unclear. The sample was naive CD4+ T cells from PBMCs. Regarding subset: CD45RA+ positively selected. The TCR was taken from a man in his late teens or twenties in good health. Some clones in this sample may be carry-over from other donors' samples. DNA for the CDR3: TGCGCCAGCAGCTTGGAGGGCACCGGAAACACCATATATTTT. Its translation: CASSLEGTGNTIYF.